The table lists the clone carrying this T cell receptor (beta chain) with a few counts. Its cognate antigen is unknown. This sample was included in a study of blood T cells in healthy people across ages. Findings and caveats of the study: Long-lived donors exceeded aged donors in naive CD4+ cells and diversity. A strong correlation was seen between TCR beta diversity and naive T cell percentage. Researchers judged that diversity estimates from one million T cells fell short of true values.

Germline CDR1 is SGDLS and CDR2 is YYNGEE. There are 16 residues in the CDR3. Primed by a sample-barcoded 5' primer and a J-beta primer mix, a second PCR proceeded for about 6 to 12 cycles. Tags on each cDNA molecule came from a template-switch adaptor with 12 random nucleotides. TCRdb called the 5' RACE reads again in MiXCR, with one record for every CDR3 protein. This table holds some 780,000 distinct CDR3 sequences, 56% found once. This chain links TRBV9 with TRBJ2-7; D is tentatively TRBD1 or TRBD2 (5 bases each). The closer fit of TRBJ2-5 to the DNA end suggests the J call may be wrong. Sequenced sample: blood. This sequence was found in a man between 40 and 49 years old in good health. The CDR3 sequence is CASSPTGTAQRETQYF. CDR3 sequence (DNA): TGTGCCAGCAGCCCTACCGGGACCGCCCAACGGGAGACCCAGTACTTC.